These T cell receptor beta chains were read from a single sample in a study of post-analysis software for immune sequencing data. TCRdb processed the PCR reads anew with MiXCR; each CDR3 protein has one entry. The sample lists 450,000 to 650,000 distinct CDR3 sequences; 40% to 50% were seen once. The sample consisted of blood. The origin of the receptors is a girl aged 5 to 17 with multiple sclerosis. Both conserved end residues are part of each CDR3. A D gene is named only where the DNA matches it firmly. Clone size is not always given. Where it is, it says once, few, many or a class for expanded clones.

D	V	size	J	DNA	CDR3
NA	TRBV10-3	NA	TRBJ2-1	TGTGCCACAGGGGATCCCTACAATGAGCAGTTCTTC	CATGDPYNEQFF
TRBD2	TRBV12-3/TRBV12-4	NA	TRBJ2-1	TGTGCCAGCAGTTTAGGCGGGAGGCAATATGAGCAGTTCTTC	CASSLGGRQYEQFF
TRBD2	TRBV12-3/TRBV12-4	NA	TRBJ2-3	TGTGCCAGCAGTCCTAGCCTTTGGACTAGCGGGAGGATTTCGGAGATAGATACGCAGTATTTT	CASSPSLWTSGRISEIDTQYF
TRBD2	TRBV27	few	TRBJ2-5	TGTGCCAGCAGTGGGGGACTAGCGATACAAGAGACCCAGTACTTC	CASSGGLAIQETQYF
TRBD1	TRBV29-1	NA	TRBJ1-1	TGCAGCGACGGGGACAGGGGGAACACTGAAGCTTTCTTT	CSDGDRGNTEAFF
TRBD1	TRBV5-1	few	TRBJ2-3	TGCGCCAGCAAGACAGGGAACCCTACGGCAGATACGCAGTATTTT	CASKTGNPTADTQYF
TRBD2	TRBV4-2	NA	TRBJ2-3	TGTGCCAGCAGCTCCCGAGGTGAAGCGGGAGATGTTGGGGATACGCAGTATTTT	CASSSRGEAGDVGDTQYF
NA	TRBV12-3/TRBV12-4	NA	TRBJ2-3	TGTGCCAGCAGTCCAACTTCGCCAGATACGCAGTATTTT	CASSPTSPDTQYF
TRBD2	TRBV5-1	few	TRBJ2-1	TGCGCCAGCAGTCACCGAGCGGGGGAGGGCTACAATGAGCAGTTCTTC	CASSHRAGEGYNEQFF
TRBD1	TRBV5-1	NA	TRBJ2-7	TGCGCCAGCAGCTCAACAGGGGTATCCTACGAGCAGTACTTC	CASSSTGVSYEQYF
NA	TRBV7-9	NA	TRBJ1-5	TGTGCCAGCAGCCCAGGGGAGGGAACTAGCAATCAGCCCCAGCATTTT	CASSPGEGTSNQPQHF
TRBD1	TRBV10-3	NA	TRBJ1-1	TGTGCCATCAGTGAGGGACAGGGGGCCTACACTGAAGCTTTCTTT	CAISEGQGAYTEAFF
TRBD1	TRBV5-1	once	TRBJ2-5	TGCGCCAGCAGCTGGGGACAGCGCGGCGCCCAGTACTTC	CASSWGQRGAQYF
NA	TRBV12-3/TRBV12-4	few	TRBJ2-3	TGTGCCAGCAGTCCCCGGAGGGACACAGATACGCAGTATTTT	CASSPRRDTDTQYF
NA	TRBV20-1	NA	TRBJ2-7	TGCAGTGCTAGACCCCTCTACGAGCAGTACTTC	CSARPLYEQYF
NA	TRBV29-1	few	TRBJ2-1	TGCAGCGTTGAAGATGAGGACAATCTTTCGAATGAGCAGTTCTTC	CSVEDEDNLSNEQFF
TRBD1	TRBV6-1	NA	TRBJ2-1	TGTGCCAGCAGTCCTCGACAGGGCCTCTCCTACAATGAGCAGTTCTTC	CASSPRQGLSYNEQFF
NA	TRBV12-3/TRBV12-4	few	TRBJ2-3	TGTGCCAGCAGTTTTAGTCTAAGCGTCACAGATACGCAGTATTTT	CASSFSLSVTDTQYF
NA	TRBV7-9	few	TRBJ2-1	TGTGCCAGCAGCTTAAGTCTAGCGTACAATGAGCAGTTCTTC	CASSLSLAYNEQFF
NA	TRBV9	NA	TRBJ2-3	TGTGCCAGCAGCGTAGATGGTGCCACAGATACGCAGTATTTT	CASSVDGATDTQYF
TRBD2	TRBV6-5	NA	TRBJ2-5	TGTGCCAGCTCCCGGGACTATCAAGAGACCCAGTACTTC	CASSRDYQETQYF
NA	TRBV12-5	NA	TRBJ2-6	TGTGCTAGTGGTTTGGAGAGGGGGGCCAACGTCCTGACTTTC	CASGLERGANVLTF
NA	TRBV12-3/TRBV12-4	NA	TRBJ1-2	TGTGCCAGCAGTTTGTACAGACGCTATGGCTACACCTTC	CASSLYRRYGYTF
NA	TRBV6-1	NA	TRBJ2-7	TGTGCCAGCAGTGAAGCAGAGTCAGGCAGTTACGAGCAGTACTTC	CASSEAESGSYEQYF
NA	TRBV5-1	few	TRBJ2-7	TGCGCCAGCAGCGCGGGCCAAGACTACGAGCAGTACTTC	CASSAGQDYEQYF
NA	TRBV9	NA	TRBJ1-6	TGTGCCAGCAGCCCCGGGTCCTCCTATAATTCACCCCTTCACTTT	CASSPGSSYNSPLHF
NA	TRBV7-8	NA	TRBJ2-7	TGTGCCAGCAGCTTAAGACCCAGCTCCTACGAGCAGTACTTC	CASSLRPSSYEQYF
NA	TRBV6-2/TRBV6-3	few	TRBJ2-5	TGTGCCAGCAGTTACCGCGGGGACCCAAAGAAGCAGTACTTC	CASSYRGDPKKQYF
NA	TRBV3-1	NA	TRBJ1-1	TGTGCCAGCACCCCCTCGTTAGGGGGTGGCACTGAAGCTTTCTTT	CASTPSLGGGTEAFF
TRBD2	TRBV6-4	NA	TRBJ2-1	TGTGCCAGCAGTGCAGGACTAGCGGGAGTTGGTGAGCAGTTCTTC	CASSAGLAGVGEQFF
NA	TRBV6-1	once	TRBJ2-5	TGTGCCAGCAGTGCCACGGAGACCCAGTACTTC	CASSATETQYF
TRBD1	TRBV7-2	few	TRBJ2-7	TGTGCCAGCAGCCCGCGGGGGACAGGGGCAGGCGAGCAGTACTTC	CASSPRGTGAGEQYF
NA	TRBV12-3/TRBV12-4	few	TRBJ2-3	TGTGCCAGCAGTTTAATCAGGAGCGGTGGAGATACGCAGTATTTT	CASSLIRSGGDTQYF
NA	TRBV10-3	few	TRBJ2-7	TGTGCCATCAGTGAGTCTGACGGGTACGAGCAGTACTTC	CAISESDGYEQYF
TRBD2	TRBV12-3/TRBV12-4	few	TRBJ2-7	TGTGCCAGCAGCCCTTCGACTAGCGGGAGCTACGAGCAGTACTTC	CASSPSTSGSYEQYF
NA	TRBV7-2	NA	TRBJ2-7	TGTGCCAGCAGCTTAAGCCCCGGGGCCACCTACGAGCAGTACTTC	CASSLSPGATYEQYF
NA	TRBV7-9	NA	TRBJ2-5	TGTGCCGGCAGCCCAGCGAGGGGGTCTACTAGGGAGACCCAGTACTTC	CAGSPARGSTRETQYF
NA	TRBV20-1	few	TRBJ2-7	TGCAGTGCTAGAGATTGGGCGAGCCCCGTCTACGAGCAGTACTTC	CSARDWASPVYEQYF
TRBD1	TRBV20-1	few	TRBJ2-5	TGCAGTGCCCACGGAGGGACAGGGGAAGAGACCCAGTACTTC	CSAHGGTGEETQYF
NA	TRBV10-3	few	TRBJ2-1	TGTGCCATCAGTGATTGGGGGGCAAATGAGCAGTTCTTC	CAISDWGANEQFF
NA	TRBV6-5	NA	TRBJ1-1	TGTGCCAGCAGTACGGGGCGAGAAGCTTTCTTT	CASSTGREAFF
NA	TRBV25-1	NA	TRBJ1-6	TGTGCCAGCAGTGAATGGGGGCAGGGCAGGCCGAATTCACCCCTCCACTTT	CASSEWGQGRPNSPLHF
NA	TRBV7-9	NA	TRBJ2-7	TGTGCCAGCAGCACGGCGGGGCCGTACGAGCAGTACTTC	CASSTAGPYEQYF
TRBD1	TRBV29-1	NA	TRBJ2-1	TGCAGCGTTCTTCAGGGGGCACTAGTATTATACAATGAGCAGTTCTTC	CSVLQGALVLYNEQFF
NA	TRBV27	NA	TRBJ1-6	TGTGCCAGCAGCGAGGCGACAGGACTCTCACCCCTCCACTTT	CASSEATGLSPLHF
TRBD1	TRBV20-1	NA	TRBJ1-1	TGCAGTGCTAACAGGGGAGGGAACACTGAAGCTTTCTTT	CSANRGGNTEAFF
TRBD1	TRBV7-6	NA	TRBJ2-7	TGTGCCAGCAGCTTCCAGACAGGGGACGTCGAGCAGTACTTC	CASSFQTGDVEQYF
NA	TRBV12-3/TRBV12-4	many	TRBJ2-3	TGTGCCAGCAGTTTCGGCGGGACTGACACAGATACGCAGTATTTT	CASSFGGTDTDTQYF
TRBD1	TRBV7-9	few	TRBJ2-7	TGTGCCAGCAGCTCAACAACCGGGACAGGGATTCCCTACGAGCAGTACTTC	CASSSTTGTGIPYEQYF
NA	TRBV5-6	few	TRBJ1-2	TGTGCCAGCAGCCGTAGGGAGGGGCGGGGCTACACCTTC	CASSRREGRGYTF
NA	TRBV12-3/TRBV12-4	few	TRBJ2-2	TGTGCCAGCAGTCTTGGGGGCACCGGGGAGCTGTTTTTT	CASSLGGTGELFF